Included here is one TCR beta chain sequence, with context. The protocol was immunoSEQ multiplex PCR, while the TCRdb copy is restricted to in-frame clones and leaves out a portion. This table has approximately 150,000 clones, roughly 92% appearing once. This entry belongs to a study of T cell responses to AZD1222 COVID-19 vaccine. Germline V CDR1 and CDR2: LGHDT, YNNKEL (reference sequence). The CDR3 sequence is 15 residues long. The V and J ends lost 5 bases and 7 bases respectively, with 20 bases between them. This sequence joins TRBV3-1 (or the pseudogene TRBV3-2) and TRBJ1-1, with D hard to call. This clonotype was sampled from an adult in good health. The material was peripheral blood, obtained on day 0 of AZD1222 vaccination. The chain's CDR3 is CASSSRQEETIEAFF. CDR3 sequence (DNA): TGTGCCAGCAGCTCACGGCAAGAAGAAACCATTGAAGCTTTCTTT.